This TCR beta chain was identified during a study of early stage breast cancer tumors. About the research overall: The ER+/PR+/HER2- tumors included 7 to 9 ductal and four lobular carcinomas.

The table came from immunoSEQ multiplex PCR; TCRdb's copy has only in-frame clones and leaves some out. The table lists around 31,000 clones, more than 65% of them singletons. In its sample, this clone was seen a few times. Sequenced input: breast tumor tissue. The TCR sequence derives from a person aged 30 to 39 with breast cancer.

CDR3 sequence: CASSWREWETQYF. DNA for the CDR3: TGTGCCAGCAGCTGGCGGGAGTGGGAGACCCAGTACTTC. The rearrangement uses TRBV6-1 and TRBJ2-5, with 7 bases identical to TRBD2. Germline V gene lookup returns CDR1 MNHNS and CDR2 SASEGT. V was clipped by 6 bases and J by 5 bases; unmatched bases: 6. The CDR3 has 13 residues.